These 23 T cell receptor beta chains came from one sample sequenced in a study of technical replicates of blood from four donors. TCRdb's table, derived via immunoSEQ multiplex PCR, lists solely in-frame clones and lacks some. The sample holds 70,000 to 95,000 clones, around 90% seen once. Sequences were obtained from T cells isolated from PBMCs. Source of these receptors: a human donor in good health. Some clones in this sample may be carry-over from other donors' samples.

This chain uses TRBV7-2 with TRBJ2-7, with 8 bases lining up with TRBD1. The CDR3 has 15 amino acids. Germline CDR1 and CDR2: SGHTA and FQGNSA. J gave up 6 bases and V 1 base, and 8 bases lay outside the gene matches. CDR3 in DNA: TGTGCCAGCAGCTTAGATGCAGGGGGCTTGCTCGAGCAGTACTTC. Encoded protein: CASSLDAGGLLEQYF. The whole variable domain, filled in from reference TRBV7-2 and TRBJ2-7, reads GAGVSQSPSNKVTEKGKDVELRCDPISGHTALYWYRQSLGQGLEFLIYFQGNSAPDKSGLPSDRFSAERTGGSVSTLTIQRTQQEDSAVYLCASSLDAGGLLEQYFGPGTRLTVT.

The rearrangement links TRBV6-1 to TRBJ2-7, with D tentatively TRBD1 (6 bases). From germline, CDR1 is MNHNS and CDR2 SASEGT. V lost 5 bases to trimming and J lost 3 bases, with 14 bases between them. The CDR3 has 14 amino acids. CDR3 protein: CASSTGPFDYEQYF. The CDR3 nucleotides read TGTGCCAGCAGTACAGGGCCATTTGACTACGAGCAGTACTTC.

The rearrangement links TRBV5-1 to TRBJ1-3; TRBD1 agrees at 8 bases. The trim removed 4 bases at V and 0 bases at J, leaving 15 bases unmatched. CDR1 is SGHRS, CDR2 YFSETQ, per germline. The CDR3 is made up of 19 amino acids. DNA for the CDR3: TGCGCCAGCAGCCCTAGGGACAGGACAACTACCTCCTCTGGAAACACCATATATTTT. It translates to CASSPRDRTTTSSGNTIYF.

At least ten counts were recorded for this clone. This chain connects TRBV14 to TRBJ1-1; D is ambiguous. Looked up from germline, CDR1 is SGHDN and CDR2 is FVKESK. V lost 2 bases to trimming and J lost 5 bases, with 21 bases between them. The CDR3 extends over 17 amino acids. The CDR3 region is CASSQTMGKSGPTEAFF. The DNA of the CDR3 is TGTGCCAGCAGCCAAACGATGGGGAAGAGCGGACCAACTGAAGCTTTCTTT. Full variable domain (missing parts from reference TRBV14 and TRBJ1-1): EAGVTQFPSHSVIEKGQTVTLRCDPISGHDNLYWYRRVMGKEIKFLLHFVKESKQDESGMPNNRFLAERTGGTYSTLKVQPAELEDSGVYFCASSQTMGKSGPTEAFFGQGTRLTVV.

The chain combines TRBV10-3 with TRBJ1-2, with a weak D call TRBD1 (6 bases). The V gene's germline CDR1 is ENHRY and CDR2 SYGVKD. The CDR3 has 10 amino acids. Deletions cut 10 bases from V and 7 bases from J, with 10 bases between. The CDR3 spells CATGVGGYTF. The DNA of the CDR3 is TGTGCCACAGGGGTCGGTGGCTACACCTTC.

J is TRBJ1-1 and V is TRBV27; tentative D call: TRBD1 (6 bases). The CDR3 is 13 residues long. Germline CDR1 and CDR2: MNHEY and SMNVEV (reference sequence). V lost 11 bases to trimming and J lost 6 bases, with 19 bases between them. CDR3 sequence (DNA): TGTGCCGCCTCTAGAACAGGGATCGCTGAAGCTTTCTTT. Translated, it gives CAASRTGIAEAFF.

The J gene is TRBJ2-5, the V gene TRBV19, with TRBD2 matching 11 bases. The CDR3 length is 15 residues. CDR1 and CDR2 from the germline V gene are LNHDA and SQIVND (reference sequence). V dropped 3 bases and J dropped 2; count of bases not matched to a gene: 2. CDR3 sequence: CASSIPSGRQETQYF. The CDR3 DNA is TGTGCCAGTAGTATTCCTAGCGGGAGGCAAGAGACCCAGTACTTC. Full variable domain (rest looked up from reference TRBV19 and TRBJ2-5): DGGITQSPKYLFRKEGQNVTLSCEQNLNHDAMYWYRQDPGQGLRLIYYSQIVNDFQKGDIAEGYSVSREKKESFPLTVTSAQKNPTAFYLCASSIPSGRQETQYFGPGTRLLVL.

The J gene is TRBJ1-2, the V gene TRBV9, with TRBD1 identical over 7 bases. Per germline, CDR1 SGDLS and CDR2 YYNGEE. The CDR3 loop spans 15 amino acids. V was pared by 2 bases and J by 3 bases, with 7 bases of the junction left unmatched. CDR3 in amino acids: CASSVQGGRDYGYTF. The CDR3 region has the DNA TGTGCCAGCAGCGTTCAGGGGGGTCGGGACTATGGCTACACCTTC.

This rearrangement joins TRBV13 to TRBJ2-3; D is unresolved. Trimming removed 5 bases at V and 4 bases at J, with 7 bases between. From germline, CDR1 is PRHDT and CDR2 FYEKMQ (reference sequence). The length of the CDR3 is 12 residues. The CDR3 region has the DNA TGTGCCAGCAGCCCGTTTGCAGATACGCAGTATTTT. This encodes CASSPFADTQYF.

This clone was detected only a few times. V usage is TRBV30 and J usage is TRBJ1-5; maybe TRBD1 (6 bases). The V end lost 3 bases, the J end lost 6 bases, and 15 bases lay between the germline ends. Per the germline V gene, CDR1 is GTSNPN and CDR2 is SVGIG (reference sequence). The CDR3 is 14 residues long. CDR3 in amino acids: CAWSWGGRTQPQHF. DNA of the CDR3: TGTGCCTGGAGCTGGGGGGGGCGGACTCAGCCCCAGCATTTT. Full variable domain (outside the CDR3, taken from reference TRBV30 and TRBJ1-5): SQTIHQWPATLVQPVGSPLSLECTVEGTSNPNLYWYRQAAGRGLQLLFYSVGIGQISSEVPQNLSASRPQDRQFILSSKKLLLSDSGFYLCAWSWGGRTQPQHFGDGTRLSIL.

The V call is TRBV7-6, the J call TRBJ2-3, with a possible D match to TRBD2 (6 bases). Germline values: CDR1 SGHVS, CDR2 FNYEAQ. This CDR3 spans 16 amino acids. V shed 4 bases and J shed 2 bases, with 16 bases lying between them. The CDR3 sequence is CASSYKRALNTDTQYF. The CDR3 nucleotides are TGTGCCAGCAGCTATAAGCGGGCTCTGAACACAGATACGCAGTATTTT.

The chain has TRBV5-1 and TRBJ2-5; 13 bases agree with TRBD2. Germline CDR1 is SGHRS and CDR2 is YFSETQ. CDR3 size: 16 residues. The ends lost 4 bases at V and 4 bases at J; junction bases unmatched: 7. CDR3 residues: CASSIGLAGEGETQYF. CDR3 DNA sequence: TGCGCCAGCAGCATCGGACTAGCGGGAGAAGGAGAGACCCAGTACTTC.

The V and J genes are TRBV2 and TRBJ2-7, with D perhaps TRBD2 (6 bases). Trimming took 6 bases from V and 6 from J, leaving 18 bases between them. There are 14 residues in the CDR3. Germline V lookup: CDR1 SNHLY, CDR2 FYNNEI. The CDR3 spells CASRPGLQVSEQYF. The CDR3 nucleotides read TGTGCCAGCAGGCCGGGACTCCAAGTCAGCGAGCAGTACTTC.

This sequence joins TRBV7-3 and TRBJ2-1, with D possibly being TRBD2 (5 bases). Germline loops: CDR1 SGHTA, CDR2 FQGTGA. The germline V and J ends were trimmed by 1 base and 3 bases, with 10 bases remaining between them. The CDR3 contains 15 residues. In DNA, the CDR3 is TGTGCCAGCAGCTTAAGCGGGCTAGTCTACAATGAGCAGTTCTTC. Amino acid sequence: CASSLSGLVYNEQFF.

The J gene is TRBJ2-1, the V gene TRBV19, with 7 bases that match TRBD1. Germline V gene data show CDR1 as LNHDA and CDR2 as SQIVND (reference sequence). The V segment lost 3 bases and the J segment 5 bases; nucleotides outside the gene matches: 4. CDR3 length: 14 residues. In nucleotides, the CDR3 is TGTGCCAGTAGTATTACAGGGGCTCACAATGAGCAGTTCTTC. This encodes CASSITGAHNEQFF.

This chain connects TRBV6-1 to TRBJ2-3, with 8 positions matching TRBD2. V lost 4 bases, J lost 5 bases, and 14 bases stayed unmatched. Germline CDR1 reads MNHNS; CDR2 reads SASEGT. This CDR3 is 17 amino acids long. CDR3 amino acids: CASSVSGTSIWGDTQYF. CDR3 sequence (DNA): TGTGCCAGCAGTGTATCCGGGACTAGTATTTGGGGAGATACGCAGTATTTT.

This chain connects TRBV19 to TRBJ2-2; TRBD1 agrees at 8 bases. J gave up 6 bases and V 4 bases, and 16 bases lay outside the gene matches. Germline CDR1 LNHDA, CDR2 SQIVND (reference sequence). The CDR3 runs 18 residues. CDR3 nucleotides: TGTGCCAGTAGTACGACAGGGACAGGACCCGGTCTGGCCGGGGAGCTGTTTTTT. This gives the protein CASSTTGTGPGLAGELFF.

The chain links TRBV9 to TRBJ1-1; the D is unclear. CDR1 is SGDLS and CDR2 is YYNGEE in the germline V gene. This CDR3 region has 12 residues. The germline V and J ends were trimmed by 0 bases and 8 bases, with 8 bases remaining between them. CDR3 residues: CASSVERGEAFF. The CDR3 region has the DNA TGTGCCAGCAGCGTAGAAAGAGGAGAAGCTTTCTTT. Together with reference TRBV9 and TRBJ1-1, the CDR3 gives the full variable domain: DSGVTQTPKHLITATGQRVTLRCSPRSGDLSVYWYQQSLDQGLQFLIQYYNGEERAKGNILERFSAQQFPDLHSELNLSSLELGDSALYFCASSVERGEAFFGQGTRLTVV.

The V gene is TRBV30, the J gene TRBJ2-2; a weak D match, TRBD2 (5 bases). This CDR3 spans 14 amino acids. V lost 5 bases to trimming and J lost 2 bases, with 12 bases between them. From germline, CDR1 is GTSNPN and CDR2 SVGIG (reference sequence). CDR3 nucleotide sequence: TGTGCCTGGCAATACGGGATAAACACCGGGGAGCTGTTTTTT. Translated, it gives CAWQYGINTGELFF. The entire variable domain, with the rest obtained from reference TRBV30 and TRBJ2-2, is as follows: SQTIHQWPATLVQPVGSPLSLECTVEGTSNPNLYWYRQAAGRGLQLLFYSVGIGQISSEVPQNLSASRPQDRQFILSSKKLLLSDSGFYLCAWQYGINTGELFFGEGSRLTVL.

The chain is built from TRBV19 and TRBJ1-3, with 8 bases lining up with TRBD1. J gave up 2 bases and V 6 bases, and 3 bases lay outside the gene matches. The CDR3 loop spans 14 amino acids. CDR1 is LNHDA and CDR2 is SQIVND in the germline V gene (reference sequence). CDR3 residues: CASRDRATGNTIYF. Here the CDR3 DNA reads TGTGCCAGTAGGGACAGGGCTACTGGAAACACCATATATTTT.

This rearrangement joins TRBV19 to TRBJ1-4; D is perhaps TRBD1 (6 bases). The germline V gene has CDR1 LNHDA and CDR2 SQIVND (reference sequence). The CDR3 has 15 residues. Trimming removed 3 bases from V and 8 bases from J, with 16 bases in between. The CDR3 DNA reads TGTGCCAGTAGTATGGCAGGCAGGGGTCGAGAAAAACTGTTTTTT. Its protein is CASSMAGRGREKLFF.

V and J are TRBV18 and TRBJ2-1; 10 bases fit TRBD2. J gave up 8 bases and V 4 bases, and 11 bases lay outside the gene matches. Germline loops: CDR1 KGHSH, CDR2 LQKENI. The CDR3 has 16 amino acids. Here the CDR3 reads CASSLFSSGSSDEQFF. The CDR3 region has the DNA TGTGCCAGCTCACTCTTTTCTAGCGGGAGCTCTGATGAGCAGTTCTTC.

This chain connects TRBV7-3 to TRBJ2-1; D ambiguous. This CDR3 region has 15 residues. Germline-derived CDR1 and CDR2 are SGHTA and FQGTGA. V lost 5 bases, J lost 0 bases, and 11 bases lay in between. CDR3 bases: TGTGCCAGCAGCCTGACTGTCAGCTCCTACAATGAGCAGTTCTTC. It specifies CASSLTVSSYNEQFF.